These T cell receptor beta chains were read from a single sample in a study of chemoradiotherapy in HPV16-positive cancers. Some clones are missing from TCRdb's copy, which holds only in-frame ones; the method was immunoSEQ multiplex PCR. Here the sample spans 9,500 to 15,000 clones, roughly 90% being singletons. Sequenced here: blood, sampled from a patient who underwent chemoradiotherapy. These receptors were taken from a human donor with HPV-associated anogenital cancer. Both conserved end residues are part of each CDR3. D genes are given only for firm matches. Clone size is given for some rows only: seen once, a few or many times, or a class if the clone is expanded.

cdr3_nt,cdr3_aa,clone_size,v_call,j_call,d_call
TGCGCCAGCAGCGTACAACAGGGATGGGGGACTGAAGCTTTCTTT,CASSVQQGWGTEAFF,NA,TRBV5-1,TRBJ1-1,NA
TGCGCCAGCAGCCAGGACGGGACCTACGAGCAGTACTTC,CASSQDGTYEQYF,NA,TRBV5-1,TRBJ2-7,NA
TGTGCCAGCAGCCAAAGCGCGACAGGGGGCGGAAACACCATATATTTT,CASSQSATGGGNTIYF,NA,TRBV14,TRBJ1-3,TRBD1
TGTGCCAGCAGTACAGGAGGGGGGCCCGCCTACGAGCAGTACTTC,CASSTGGGPAYEQYF,NA,TRBV27,TRBJ2-7,NA
TGCGCCAGCAGCCAAGGGGAATATAATTCACCCCTCCACTTT,CASSQGEYNSPLHF,NA,TRBV4-3,TRBJ1-6,NA
TGTGCCAGCAGGGACAGCAGCTCCTATAATTCACCCCTCCACTTT,CASRDSSSYNSPLHF,NA,TRBV2,TRBJ1-6,NA
TGTGCCAGCAGCTTGCAGGGGGCGATTTTCACAGATACGCAGTATTTT,CASSLQGAIFTDTQYF,once,TRBV5-6,TRBJ2-3,TRBD1
TGCAGCGTTGAGAGACTGGCAACTAATGAAAAACTGTTTTTT,CSVERLATNEKLFF,NA,TRBV29-1,TRBJ1-4,NA
TGTGCCAGCAGCTTCGGGACAGGGGGAAACACCATATATTTT,CASSFGTGGNTIYF,NA,TRBV7-9,TRBJ1-3,TRBD1
TGTGCCAGCAGCTTACAAGTTGGGGTTAATGAAAAACTGTTTTTT,CASSLQVGVNEKLFF,NA,TRBV11-2,TRBJ1-4,NA
TGTGCCAGCACGGGGACAGGGTCCTCCTACGAGCAGTACTTC,CASTGTGSSYEQYF,NA,TRBV6-1,TRBJ2-7,TRBD1
TGTGCCAGCAGCGGACGACAGGAGCCCGGAAACACCATATATTTT,CASSGRQEPGNTIYF,NA,TRBV9,TRBJ1-3,NA
TGTGCCAGTAGTAGAGTTTCGGCTCCAAATCAGCCCCAGCATTTT,CASSRVSAPNQPQHF,NA,TRBV19,TRBJ1-5,NA
TGTGCCTGGACCGACAAGCGGGGAGGGTATGGCTACACCTTC,CAWTDKRGGYGYTF,NA,TRBV30,TRBJ1-2,NA
TGTGCCAGCTCACCCCCCCAGGGCGTCGTTGAAAAACTGTTTTTT,CASSPPQGVVEKLFF,NA,TRBV18,TRBJ1-4,NA
TGTGCCAGCAGTGACTCAGGGGGTAATTCACCCCTCCACTTT,CASSDSGGNSPLHF,once,TRBV6-4,TRBJ1-6,NA
TGTGCCTGGAGTGAGACCTACGAGCAGTACTTC,CAWSETYEQYF,NA,TRBV30,TRBJ2-7,NA
TGTGCCTGGAGTTTGGGGGGAAATTCACCCCTCCACTTT,CAWSLGGNSPLHF,few,TRBV30,TRBJ1-6,NA
TGTGCCAGCAGCCAGGGAGGACTAGCAAACGAGCAGTACTTC,CASSQGGLANEQYF,NA,TRBV7-9,TRBJ2-7,TRBD2
TGTGCCAGCAGTCGGGGGGCCGGGAGCACAGATACGCAGTATTTT,CASSRGAGSTDTQYF,few,TRBV6-4,TRBJ2-3,NA
TGCGCCAGCAGCCCCTACCCAGCGGCTCTATACAATGAGCAGTTCTTC,CASSPYPAALYNEQFF,NA,TRBV4-3,TRBJ2-1,NA
TGTGCCAGCACGGGGGCAGGGTCCTCCTACGAGCAGTACTTC,CASTGAGSSYEQYF,once,TRBV6-1,TRBJ2-7,NA
TGTGCCAGCGGGGGGCAGTACCAAGAGACCCAGTACTTC,CASGGQYQETQYF,NA,TRBV6-5,TRBJ2-5,NA
TGTGCCAGCTCAAACGAGAACAGGGGCACTGAAGCTTTCTTT,CASSNENRGTEAFF,NA,TRBV18,TRBJ1-1,TRBD1
TGTGCCAGCAGCAGCGGCGGACAGGGTTCTTACTCCTATAATTCACCCCTCCACTTT,CASSSGGQGSYSYNSPLHF,NA,TRBV9,TRBJ1-6,TRBD1
TGTGCCAGCAGCTTTGGCCAGAAAGAGACCCAGTACTTC,CASSFGQKETQYF,NA,TRBV7-3,TRBJ2-5,NA
TGTGCCAGCAGCACCGGACAGGGGGCGACTAATGAAAAACTGTTTTTT,CASSTGQGATNEKLFF,NA,TRBV5-4,TRBJ1-4,TRBD1
TGTGCCAGCAGCAGACAGGGGCAAAATTCACCCCTCCACTTT,CASSRQGQNSPLHF,once,TRBV6-5,TRBJ1-6,TRBD1
TGTGCCAGCAGCTTTGGGGAAGGCGATACGCAGTATTTT,CASSFGEGDTQYF,NA,TRBV7-3,TRBJ2-3,NA
TGTGCCAGCAGCCAAAGCGGAAGGTCCTACAATGAGCAGTTCTTC,CASSQSGRSYNEQFF,NA,TRBV7-3,TRBJ2-1,NA